This TCR beta chain was observed in a study of technical replicates of blood from several donors. Per the germline V gene, CDR1 is KGHSH and CDR2 is LQKENI. The CDR3 covers 17 residues. With V trimmed by 3 bases and J by 4 bases, 8 bases remained unmatched. Measured with immunoSEQ multiplex PCR; TCRdb has only the in-frame clones, and not every one. The sample holds tens of thousands of clones, more than 90% seen once. The genes are TRBV18 and TRBJ2-1; 11 bases fit TRBD2. The origin of this receptor is a human donor in good health. Some clones in this sample may be carry-over from other donors' samples. The sample was PBMCs. The CDR3 sequence: CASSPQGLAGGYNEQFF. The DNA for the CDR3 is TGTGCCAGCTCACCTCAGGGGCTAGCGGGGGGATACAATGAGCAGTTCTTC.